A single sample gave rise to the 25 T cell receptor beta chains below, sequenced in a study of blood T cell repertoires in COVID-19. Some clones are missing from TCRdb's copy, which holds only in-frame ones; the method was immunoSEQ multiplex PCR. The table has roughly 250,000 clones, about four fifths seen once. The source material was peripheral blood. Every receptor here comes from a man aged 35 to 55 with active or convalescent COVID-19.

This clone was recorded only once. Here the CDR3 reads CASSSQLLLQETQYF. CDR3 DNA: TGTGCCAGCTCGTCCCAACTGCTCCTACAAGAGACCCAGTACTTC. The chain couples TRBV18 to TRBJ2-5; D gene uncertain. Between the trimmed V and J ends, which lost 6 bases and 2 bases, there was a span of 16 bases. The CDR3 consists of 15 residues. Per the germline V gene, CDR1 is KGHSH and CDR2 is LQKENI.

This chain connects TRBV30 to TRBJ1-2; 10 bases map to TRBD1. J gave up 2 bases and V 4 bases, and 13 bases lay outside the gene matches. This CDR3 spans 17 amino acids. The germline gives CDR1 GTSNPN, CDR2 SVGIG (reference sequence). The CDR3, as DNA: TGTGCCTGGAACCCCACCGGGACAGGGGTCCCGAACTATGGCTACACCTTC. Its translation is CAWNPTGTGVPNYGYTF.

The J gene is TRBJ2-6, the V gene TRBV6-6; D may be TRBD2 (6 bases). The CDR3 is 15 amino acids. The germline V and J ends were trimmed by 4 bases and 3 bases, with 10 bases remaining between them. From germline, CDR1 is MNHNY and CDR2 SVGAGI (reference sequence). The chain's CDR3 is CASSWGDVGANVLTF. CDR3 coding DNA: TGTGCCAGCAGTTGGGGGGACGTTGGGGCCAACGTCCTGACTTTC.

V and J are TRBV3-1 (or the pseudogene TRBV3-2) and TRBJ2-5; D is perhaps TRBD2 (6 bases). Between the trimmed V and J ends, which lost 1 base and 2 bases, there was a span of 11 bases. The germline V gene has CDR1 LGHDT and CDR2 YNNKEL (reference sequence). The CDR3 spans 15 residues. CDR3 protein: CASSQAKRVQETQYF. For the CDR3, the DNA is TGTGCCAGCAGCCAAGCAAAGCGGGTTCAAGAGACCCAGTACTTC.

The rearrangement links TRBV5-1 to TRBJ1-6; 10 bases map to TRBD1. The CDR3 covers 16 residues. With 0 bases clipped from V and 5 bases from J, the junction kept 2 bases outside the gene matches. In germline, CDR1 is SGHRS, CDR2 YFSETQ. The CDR3 sequence is CASSLDGTGDNSPLHF. The CDR3 DNA sequence: TGCGCCAGCAGCTTGGACGGGACAGGGGATAATTCACCCCTCCACTTT.

The genes are TRBV12-3 or TRBV12-4 and TRBJ2-1; no clear D gene. The CDR3 consists of 11 residues. Between the trimmed V and J ends, which lost 5 bases and 5 bases, there was a span of 4 bases. CDR3 DNA: TGTGCCAGCAGTCCAGACAATGAGCAGTTCTTC. It specifies CASSPDNEQFF.

The chain links TRBV4-1 to TRBJ1-1, with D possibly being TRBD1 (5 bases). Between the trimmed V and J ends, which lost 0 bases and 4 bases, there was a span of 18 bases. CDR3 length equals 17 residues. The germline CDR1 and CDR2 sequences are MGHRA and YSYEKL. In DNA, the CDR3 is TGCGCCAGCAGCCAAGATGTAGGCAGGGAAGGATTCACTGAAGCTTTCTTT. This gives the protein CASSQDVGREGFTEAFF.

V usage is TRBV3-1 (or the pseudogene TRBV3-2) and J usage is TRBJ2-1; 11 nucleotides line up with TRBD2. The length of the CDR3 is 16 residues. CDR1 LGHDT and CDR2 YNNKEL come from the germline V gene (reference sequence). The ends lost 3 bases at V and 1 base at J; junction bases unmatched: 2. Here the CDR3 reads CASSQGLAVSYNEQFF. The CDR3 DNA reads as TGTGCCAGCAGCCAGGGACTAGCGGTATCCTACAATGAGCAGTTCTTC.

In this sample, this clone turned up a few times. The germline gene is not matched at one end of the junction; a read error may be the cause. The V and J genes are TRBV6-5 and TRBJ1-1; TRBD1 agrees at 11 bases. The CDR3 spans 15 residues. CDR1 is MNHEY and CDR2 is SVGAGI in the germline V gene. CDR3 bases: TGTGCCAGCAGTGACTCCGGGACAGGGGGCACTGAAGCTTTCTTT. Protein product: CASSDSGTGGTEAFF.

The chain carries TRBV10-3 and TRBJ2-7; 8 nucleotides line up with TRBD1. The CDR3 spans 17 residues. The ends lost 3 bases at V and 2 bases at J; junction bases unmatched: 12. CDR1 is ENHRY, CDR2 SYGVKD, per germline. Written as DNA, the CDR3 is TGTGCCATCAGTGAAGAACCCGGGACAGGATATCCCTACGAGCAGTACTTC. Translated: CAISEEPGTGYPYEQYF.

The chain joins TRBV19 to TRBJ2-1, with 7 bases lining up with TRBD2. The CDR3 covers 14 residues. Per the germline V gene, CDR1 is LNHDA and CDR2 is SQIVND (reference sequence). Losses at the gene ends were 4 bases for V and 7 bases for J; bases not matched to a gene: 7. The CDR3 nucleotides are TGTGCCAGTAGTAGGGCGGGAGAGGCAAATGAGCAGTTCTTC. Its protein product is CASSRAGEANEQFF. Full variable domain (remainder filled in from reference TRBV19 and TRBJ2-1): DGGITQSPKYLFRKEGQNVTLSCEQNLNHDAMYWYRQDPGQGLRLIYYSQIVNDFQKGDIAEGYSVSREKKESFPLTVTSAQKNPTAFYLCASSRAGEANEQFFGPGTRLTVL.

This clone was recorded a few times. The chain joins TRBV6-6 to TRBJ1-2; D unresolved. The V end lost 10 bases, the J end lost 4 bases, and 7 bases lay between the germline ends. There are 10 residues in the CDR3. Germline V CDR1 and CDR2: MNHNY, SVGAGI (reference sequence). The CDR3 is CATDSYGYTF. The CDR3 DNA reads TGTGCCACCGATAGCTATGGCTACACCTTC.

The V gene is TRBV19, the J gene TRBJ2-1; 9 nucleotides match TRBD1. This CDR3 has 15 amino acids. Germline V CDR1 and CDR2: LNHDA, SQIVND (reference sequence). V lost 7 bases, J lost 4 bases, and 8 bases stayed unmatched. CDR3 nucleotide sequence: TGTGCCAGTACCGGACAGGGGAGGACATACAATGAGCAGTTCTTC. Its protein is CASTGQGRTYNEQFF.

The V call is TRBV10-3, the J call TRBJ2-7; 8 positions agree with TRBD1. The V gene's germline CDR1 is ENHRY and CDR2 SYGVKD. The ends lost 4 bases at V and 6 bases at J; junction bases unmatched: 8. The CDR3 runs 14 residues. CDR3 nucleotide sequence: TGTGCCATCAGTGGCGCAGGGGGCTTGCGCGAGCAGTACTTC. Its translation is CAISGAGGLREQYF.

CDR3 amino acids: CATRGQGSNTGELFF. Written as DNA, the CDR3 is TGTGCCACCAGGGGACAGGGGTCAAACACCGGGGAGCTGTTTTTT. V is TRBV24-1 and J is TRBJ2-2, with 10 bases aligning to TRBD1. The trim removed 7 bases at V and 2 bases at J, leaving 3 bases unmatched. Germline values: CDR1 KGHDR, CDR2 SFDVKD. The CDR3 is 15 amino acids.

The genes are TRBV5-1 and TRBJ2-7; TRBD1 matches 9 bases. Germline trimming cut 0 bases from V and 2 bases from J; bases unmatched to any gene: 0. Germline CDR1 and CDR2: SGHRS and YFSETQ. CDR3 length: 14 amino acids. CDR3 nucleotide sequence: TGCGCCAGCAGCTTGGGACAGGGGGCCTACGAGCAGTACTTC. This sequence encodes CASSLGQGAYEQYF. Full variable domain (rest looked up from reference TRBV5-1 and TRBJ2-7): KAGVTQTPRYLIKTRGQQVTLSCSPISGHRSVSWYQQTPGQGLQFLFEYFSETQRNKGNFPGRFSGRQFSNSRSEMNVSTLELGDSALYLCASSLGQGAYEQYFGPGTRLTVT.

The chain combines TRBV2 with TRBJ1-5; D unclear. Trimming cost V 6 bases and J 2 bases, with 17 bases left between them. The CDR3 extends over 16 amino acids. Looked up from germline, CDR1 is SNHLY and CDR2 is FYNNEI. The CDR3 DNA reads as TGTGCCAGCAGGGAGTCGGGAGGGTGGGGCAATCAGCCCCAGCATTTT. Residues: CASRESGGWGNQPQHF.

The chain uses TRBV24-1 and TRBJ2-1; TRBD2 matches at 7 bases. Trimming took 4 bases from V and 3 from J; bases not matched to a gene: 11. Per the germline V gene, CDR1 is KGHDR and CDR2 is SFDVKD. The CDR3 spans 17 residues. The CDR3, as DNA: TGTGCCACCAGTGACCCCAACGGGAGGTTTGGCTACAATGAGCAGTTCTTC. Translation gives CATSDPNGRFGYNEQFF.

This chain joins TRBV7-6 and TRBJ2-6; the D gene is possibly TRBD2 (5 bases). Trimming pared 5 bases from V and 3 bases from J, leaving 17 bases between. CDR1 and CDR2 from the germline V gene are SGHVS and FNYEAQ. The CDR3 consists of 17 residues. The CDR3 loop reads CASSLPDFTGGANVLTF. CDR3 nucleotide sequence: TGTGCCAGCAGCCTGCCGGACTTCACGGGTGGGGCCAACGTCCTGACTTTC.

The V and J genes are TRBV6-5 and TRBJ1-1; no definite D call. The germline gives CDR1 MNHEY, CDR2 SVGAGI. The ends were cut back, 7 bases at V and 3 bases at J, with 12 bases in the middle. This CDR3 comprises 13 residues. Written as DNA, the CDR3 is TGTGCCAGCAATTATGCGGCGCACACTGAAGCTTTCTTT. Translated: CASNYAAHTEAFF.

The chain employs TRBV11-2 and TRBJ2-3; TRBD1 is a possible D gene (6 bases). Trimming took off 3 bases at V and 5 bases at J, with 9 bases between the two ends. CDR3 size: 13 residues. Germline-derived CDR1 and CDR2 are SGHAT and FQNNGV. The CDR3 sequence: CASSFLGGDTQYF. The CDR3 nucleotides read TGTGCCAGCAGCTTCTTAGGGGGAGATACGCAGTATTTT.

Concerning this clone: This specimen includes other DNA sequences encoding the same CDR3. The chain has TRBV7-9 and TRBJ1-1; 7 nucleotides match TRBD1. CDR3 length equals 14 residues. V shed 5 bases and J 2 bases; nucleotides not matched to a gene: 5. Germline V gene lookup returns CDR1 SEHNR and CDR2 FQNEAQ (reference sequence). The CDR3 region has the DNA TGTGCCAGCAGCCTCGGGACAGCTAACACTGAAGCTTTCTTT. It specifies CASSLGTANTEAFF.

The chain recombines TRBV2 with TRBJ1-4; no definite D call. The CDR3 contains 14 residues. The V end was cut by 5 bases, the J end by 6 bases, with 13 bases between. Per the germline V gene, CDR1 is SNHLY and CDR2 is FYNNEI. The CDR3: CASSPLYLHEKLFF. CDR3 nucleotides: TGTGCCAGCAGTCCCTTATATCTCCATGAAAAACTGTTTTTT.

The chain recombines TRBV19 with TRBJ1-5; D unclear. Per the germline V gene, CDR1 is LNHDA and CDR2 is SQIVND (reference sequence). V lost 4 bases and J 6 bases, leaving 13 bases between the germline ends. This CDR3 has 14 residues. CDR3 DNA: TGTGCCAGTAGTAAACGGGCCGGAGGTCAGCCCCAGCATTTT. It is translated as CASSKRAGGQPQHF.

V gene TRBV2 combines with J gene TRBJ1-5, with 11 bases fitting TRBD1. V dropped 11 bases and J dropped 5; count of bases not matched to a gene: 8. Germline CDR1 reads SNHLY; CDR2 reads FYNNEI. This CDR3 contains 14 residues. The CDR3 spells CAVSGQGVYQPQHF. CDR3 sequence (DNA): TGTGCCGTTTCGGGACAGGGGGTCTATCAGCCCCAGCATTTT. The whole variable domain, filled in from reference TRBV2 and TRBJ1-5, reads EPEVTQTPSHQVTQMGQEVILRCVPISNHLYFYWYRQILGQKVEFLVSFYNNEISEKSEIFDDQFSVERPDGSNFTLKIRSTKLEDSAMYFCAVSGQGVYQPQHFGDGTRLSIL.